This TCR beta chain comes out of a study of identifying expanded T cells in peripheral blood. Points from the study as a whole: Clone count variance between roughly 2-week samples rose with total template count. Roughly 1.2 clones differed between technical replicates, versus about 17 and 20 over time.

This CDR3 is 16 amino acids long. Trimming stripped 0 bases from V and 0 bases from J, with 12 bases between. Per germline, CDR1 LGHNA and CDR2 YSLEER. This table comes from immunoSEQ multiplex PCR, and its TCRdb copy is limited to in-frame clones, with some not included. The table has about 84,000 clones, approximately 84% seen once; the top ten hold 4.5% to 7%. Collection occurred without any documented infections or immune events in donors. Of note for this clone: Its cognate antigen is unknown. The sample holds other DNA sequences that translate to the same CDR3.

This sequence joins TRBV4-3 and TRBJ2-7, with D hard to call. This clonotype was obtained from a person aged 18 to 75 in good health. The specimen sequenced was blood. Written as DNA, the CDR3 is TGCGCCAGCAGCCAAGATTGGGGTCAGGCCTCCTACGAGCAGTACTTC. This codes for CASSQDWGQASYEQYF.